This T cell receptor (beta chain) was recorded in a study of blood T cell repertoires in COVID-19. Background on the study: Specimens from acute and convalescent COVID-19 originated in the United States, Italy and Spain. Nucleic acid was either cDNA or gDNA, and it came from T cells, B-cell-depleted T cells, or PBMCs.

Clones were sequenced by immunoSEQ multiplex PCR, and TCRdb holds only the in-frame ones, with some missing. The table has more than 120,000 clones, around 84% seen once. Trimming pared 3 bases from V and 1 base from J, leaving 9 bases between. Germline V gene data show CDR1 as SGHAT and CDR2 as FQNNGV. The CDR3 is made up of 14 amino acids. Sequencing was done on a sample of peripheral blood. V and J are TRBV11-2 and TRBJ1-1; no reliable D call. This sequence was found in a human donor in a cohort sampled during active COVID-19. The DNA for the CDR3 is TGTGCCAGCAGCTTCCGGCGGGGGAACACTGAAGCTTTCTTT. This encodes CASSFRRGNTEAFF. Looking up the rest from reference TRBV11-2 and TRBJ1-1 gives the full variable domain: EAGVAQSPRYKIIEKRQSVAFWCNPISGHATLYWYQQILGQGPKLLIQFQNNGVVDDSQLPKDRFSAERLKGVDSTLKIQPAKLEDSAVYLCASSFRRGNTEAFFGQGTRLTVV.